The 32 T cell receptor beta chains in this list originate from one sample, sequenced in a study of OX40 agonist ivuxolimab in advanced cancers. Libraries were prepared by immunoSEQ multiplex PCR; TCRdb keeps only in-frame clonotypes and omits some of them. The repertoire holds fewer than 85,000 clones, with over 75% as singletons. The sequenced sample was CD4+ or CD8+ T cells sorted from blood, obtained in a trial of the OX40 agonist ivuxolimab. These receptors all come from an adult with an advanced solid tumor such as melanoma, head and neck, liver or kidney cancer.

The chain uses TRBV27 and TRBJ2-1; TRBD2 agrees at 8 bases. CDR3 size: 17 residues. J lost 8 bases, V lost 7 bases, and 19 bases had no gene match. Germline lookup yields CDR1 MNHEY and CDR2 SMNVEV (reference sequence). The CDR3 region has the DNA TGTGCCAGCACCACGATAGCGGGACGACCCAGGCGGGATGAGCAGTTCTTC. This codes for CASTTIAGRPRRDEQFF.

V and J are TRBV6-5 and TRBJ1-1; 9 nucleotides line up with TRBD1. CDR3 length: 15 amino acids. CDR1 is MNHEY, CDR2 SVGAGI, per germline. J gave up 2 bases and V 8 bases, and 9 bases lay outside the gene matches. The CDR3: CASCEQGAGNTEAFF. CDR3 coding DNA: TGTGCCAGCTGCGAACAGGGGGCTGGAAACACTGAAGCTTTCTTT.

The chain recombines TRBV6-1 with TRBJ1-1, with 7 nucleotides matching TRBD1. This CDR3 has 11 amino acids. The junction had 5 bases not matched to a gene; V was cut back by 6 bases and J by 10 bases. Germline V gene lookup returns CDR1 MNHNS and CDR2 SASEGT. This CDR3 is CASRQGLRAFF. DNA of the CDR3: TGTGCCAGCAGACAGGGGTTAAGAGCTTTCTTT.

The genes are TRBV7-6 and TRBJ1-2; D ambiguous. The length of the CDR3 is 11 residues. V was trimmed by 7 bases and J by 9 bases, leaving 12 bases between them. From germline, CDR1 is SGHVS and CDR2 FNYEAQ. CDR3 loop: CASTATPSYTF. The CDR3 region has the DNA TGTGCCAGCACCGCGACTCCAAGCTACACCTTC.

This clone was seen a handful of times. The chain carries TRBV6-4 and TRBJ1-2, with a tentative D call TRBD1 (5 bases). The CDR3 sequence is 13 residues long. V was pared by 4 bases and J by 4 bases, with 10 bases between. CDR1 and CDR2 (germline): MRHNA, SNTAGT. The CDR3 is CASSVEGSYGYTF. Written as DNA, the CDR3 is TGTGCCAGCAGTGTGGAGGGGTCCTATGGCTACACCTTC.

The chain joins TRBV27 to TRBJ1-1; the D gene is possibly TRBD1 (6 bases). V shed 6 bases and J shed 0 bases, with 11 bases lying between them. This CDR3 comprises 14 residues. From germline, CDR1 is MNHEY and CDR2 SMNVEV (reference sequence). Written as DNA, the CDR3 is TGTGCCAGCAGAATTACAGGGTTGAACACTGAAGCTTTCTTT. It is translated as CASRITGLNTEAFF.

The chain employs TRBV7-9 and TRBJ1-6; no clear D gene. From germline, CDR1 is SEHNR and CDR2 FQNEAQ (reference sequence). This CDR3 spans 15 amino acids. V shed 5 bases and J shed 12 bases, with 20 bases lying between them. This chain's CDR3 is CASSQRDPDGGPLHF. CDR3 in DNA: TGTGCCAGCAGCCAACGTGACCCGGACGGCGGACCCCTCCACTTT.

The chain employs TRBV28 and TRBJ1-3; TRBD1 aligns across 11 bases. CDR1 MDHEN and CDR2 SYDVKM come from the germline V gene. The CDR3 loop spans 16 amino acids. The junction had 11 bases not matched to a gene; V was cut back by 8 bases and J by 5 bases. CDR3 residues: CASVRPGQGGRNTIYF. CDR3 DNA: TGTGCCAGCGTCAGACCGGGACAGGGGGGGAGAAACACCATATATTTT.

The table lists this clone with a few counts. The chain's CDR3 is CASSSRRDTQETQYF. CDR3 nucleotide sequence: TGCGCCAGCAGCTCGCGCCGGGACACCCAAGAGACCCAGTACTTC. The rearrangement links TRBV5-1 to TRBJ2-5; possible D gene TRBD1, 6 bases. The CDR3 has 15 amino acids. Germline assignment: CDR1 SGHRS and CDR2 YFSETQ. V was cut by 3 bases and J by 1 base, with 13 bases left in between.

V and J are TRBV2 and TRBJ1-4, with D possibly matching TRBD1 (5 bases). Between the trimmed V and J ends, which lost 7 bases and 4 bases, there was a span of 13 bases. Germline lookup yields CDR1 SNHLY and CDR2 FYNNEI. This CDR3 is built from 14 residues. The CDR3 reads CASTDRGYNEKLFF. CDR3 nucleotide sequence: TGTGCCAGCACAGACAGAGGTTATAATGAAAAACTGTTTTTT.

This chain uses TRBV6-5 with TRBJ2-3; 8 bases are shared with TRBD1. Germline V gives CDR1 MNHEY, CDR2 SVGAGI. The CDR3 sequence is 15 residues long. Trimming at V came to 2 bases and at J to 0 bases, leaving 1 base not matched to a gene. For the CDR3, the DNA is TGTGCCAGCAGTTACGGACAGGGAAGCACAGATACGCAGTATTTT. It yields the protein CASSYGQGSTDTQYF.

The chain has TRBV4-3 and TRBJ2-3, with D possibly being TRBD2 (6 bases). This CDR3 is built from 17 residues. Germline CDR1 reads LGHNA; CDR2 reads YSLEER. The V gene lost 0 bases and the J gene lost 8 bases, with 21 bases spanning the gap. This CDR3 is CASSQDSSGVSGGTQYF. The CDR3 DNA sequence: TGCGCCAGCAGCCAAGATAGTAGCGGCGTAAGTGGTGGTACGCAGTATTTT.

This sequence joins TRBV27 and TRBJ1-6; no clear D gene. The V and J ends lost 4 bases and 6 bases respectively, with 10 bases between them. CDR1 is MNHEY and CDR2 is SMNVEV in the germline V gene (reference sequence). The CDR3 covers 14 residues. The CDR3 DNA follows: TGTGCCAGCAGTTACACGCTGCTTAATTCACCCCTCCACTTT. Its translation: CASSYTLLNSPLHF.

V usage is TRBV19 and J usage is TRBJ1-2, with D possibly TRBD1 on 6 matching bases. The V gene lost 6 bases and the J gene lost 8 bases, with 22 bases spanning the gap. This CDR3 comprises 15 residues. Germline CDR1 LNHDA, CDR2 SQIVND (reference sequence). The CDR3: CASSLKGGEGWGYTF. CDR3 in DNA: TGTGCCAGTAGCCTTAAGGGGGGAGAAGGCTGGGGCTACACCTTC.

The rearrangement joins TRBV21-1 to TRBJ2-5; the table's D call, TRBD2, was not checked against the DNA. TRBV21-1 is an annotated pseudogene. The CDR3 has 11 amino acids. The CDR3 DNA reads as TGTGCCAGCAGCTTAGAGGAGACCCAGTACTTC. Its translation: CASSLEETQYF.

The chain uses TRBV14 and TRBJ2-4, with D possibly matching TRBD2 (6 bases). The CDR3 spans 14 residues. Germline CDR1 SGHDN, CDR2 FVKESK. Trimming removed 1 base from V and 9 bases from J, with 13 bases in between. CDR3 protein: CASSQGFTSSIQYF. CDR3 DNA sequence: TGTGCCAGCAGCCAAGGTTTTACTAGCAGCATTCAGTACTTC.

The V gene is TRBV30, the J gene TRBJ2-3; 10 bases line up with TRBD1. The trim removed 1 base at V and 7 bases at J, leaving 14 bases unmatched. The CDR3 length is 17 residues. Germline V gene data show CDR1 as GTSNPN and CDR2 as SVGIG (reference sequence). This CDR3 is CAWSARRTGGYMYTQYF. Written as DNA, the CDR3 is TGTGCCTGGAGTGCCCGGCGGACAGGGGGATACATGTATACGCAGTATTTT.

This clone was detected only once. The chain links TRBV9 to TRBJ1-2, with D unclear. Trimming took off 0 bases at V and 3 bases at J, with 9 bases between the two ends. This CDR3 is built from 14 residues. CDR1 is SGDLS, CDR2 YYNGEE, per germline. DNA for the CDR3: TGTGCCAGCAGCGTAGGTGGTTATGACTATGGCTACACCTTC. This translates into CASSVGGYDYGYTF.

The CDR3 DNA is TGTGCCAGCAGTTCGACAGGGAGCGGCTACACCTTC. Its protein is CASSSTGSGYTF. The chain is built from TRBV2 and TRBJ1-2, with 7 bases matching TRBD1. The junction had 5 bases not matched to a gene; V was cut back by 5 bases and J by 8 bases. Germline CDR1 SNHLY, CDR2 FYNNEI. CDR3 size: 12 residues.

The rearrangement joins TRBV5-6 to TRBJ1-1, with 10 bases matching TRBD1. The CDR3 has 16 amino acids. Looked up from germline, CDR1 is SGHDT and CDR2 is YYEEEE. Trimming took 3 bases from V and 6 from J; bases not matched to a gene: 11. The CDR3 sequence is CASSSTTGTGAAEAFF. The CDR3 DNA reads as TGTGCCAGCAGCTCTACTACCGGGACAGGGGCCGCTGAAGCTTTCTTT. The variable domain in full, completed from reference TRBV5-6 and TRBJ1-1, reads DAGVTQSPTHLIKTRGQQVTLRCSPKSGHDTVSWYQQALGQGPQFIFQYYEEEERQRGNFPDRFSGHQFPNYSSELNVNALLLGDSALYLCASSSTTGTGAAEAFFGQGTRLTVV.

This chain uses TRBV11-3 with TRBJ1-3; 10 bases are a match to TRBD1. From germline, CDR1 is SGHNT and CDR2 YENEEA. After removal of 5 bases from V and 4 bases from J, the junction contained 2 bases not matched to a gene. CDR3 length: 14 residues. The chain's CDR3 is CASSDRGLGNTIYF. DNA of the CDR3: TGTGCCAGCAGCGACAGGGGGCTCGGAAACACCATATATTTT.

The rearrangement uses TRBV28 and TRBJ2-3; 9 bases align to TRBD1. Looked up from germline, CDR1 is MDHEN and CDR2 is SYDVKM. V lost 7 bases, J lost 4 bases, and 6 bases stayed unmatched. The CDR3 totals 14 residues. The CDR3 here is CASKETGGPDTQYF. As DNA, the CDR3 is TGTGCCAGCAAGGAGACAGGGGGACCAGATACGCAGTATTTT.

This chain connects TRBV5-4 to TRBJ1-1, with TRBD1 identical over 7 bases. In germline, CDR1 is SGHNT, CDR2 YYREEE (reference sequence). The V and J ends lost 3 bases and 4 bases, in that order; junction bases with no gene match: 6. This CDR3 comprises 14 residues. DNA for the CDR3: TGTGCCAGCAGCTCAAAAAACAGGGGCACTGAAGCTTTCTTT. Residues: CASSSKNRGTEAFF.

This clone is labeled medium-sized. This rearrangement joins TRBV2 to TRBJ1-1; D uncertain. The CDR3 is made up of 14 amino acids. V shed 2 bases and J shed 10 bases, with 17 bases lying between them. Germline CDR1 and CDR2: SNHLY and FYNNEI. CDR3: CASSEPRLGRGAFF. CDR3 nucleotides: TGTGCCAGCAGTGAACCGCGATTAGGGCGGGGAGCTTTCTTT.

V is TRBV7-9 and J is TRBJ1-1, with no clear D. The CDR3 runs to 15 residues. CDR1 is SEHNR and CDR2 is FQNEAQ in the germline V gene (reference sequence). The V end was cut by 1 base, the J end by 2 bases, with 11 bases between. The CDR3 is CASSLGGGSNTEAFF. The CDR3 DNA reads TGTGCCAGCAGCTTAGGAGGAGGGTCAAACACTGAAGCTTTCTTT.

This sequence joins TRBV5-1 and TRBJ2-5; D call uncertain. V dropped 10 bases and J dropped 4 bases, with 14 bases sitting between them. Germline V gives CDR1 SGHRS, CDR2 YFSETQ. The CDR3 is made up of 12 amino acids. The CDR3 DNA reads TGCGCCCGTAACCAGCGAGGAGAGACCCAGTACTTC. Translated: CARNQRGETQYF.

The gene calls are TRBV10-3 and TRBJ1-1, with D possibly being TRBD1 (5 bases). Germline CDR1 and CDR2: ENHRY and SYGVKD. V lost 1 base and J lost 1, with 10 bases in between. This CDR3 region has 15 residues. CDR3 amino acids: CAISEYGGANTEAFF. The CDR3 DNA reads TGTGCCATCAGTGAGTACGGAGGGGCGAACACTGAAGCTTTCTTT.

The V and J genes are TRBV19 and TRBJ1-2; D possibly corresponds to TRBD1 (6 bases). The germline V and J ends were trimmed by 8 bases and 5 bases, with 24 bases remaining between them. Germline CDR1 and CDR2: LNHDA and SQIVND (reference sequence). This CDR3 region has 16 residues. The CDR3 spells CASSTGRSSTGYGYTF. CDR3 sequence (DNA): TGTGCCAGTTCGACAGGAAGGTCGTCTACGGGTTATGGCTACACCTTC.

This sequence joins TRBV7-2 and TRBJ1-1, with D perhaps TRBD1 (6 bases). The V end lost 3 bases, the J end lost 7 bases, and 18 bases lay between the germline ends. The CDR3 length is 15 residues. CDR1 is SGHTA and CDR2 is FQGNSA in the germline V gene. CDR3 sequence: CASSFIGQGRDEAFF. The CDR3 DNA sequence: TGTGCCAGCAGCTTTATAGGTCAGGGGAGGGATGAAGCTTTCTTT.

The chain carries TRBV11-2 and TRBJ1-2; no clear D gene. V was trimmed by 3 bases and J by 4 bases, leaving 9 bases between them. Per the germline V gene, CDR1 is SGHAT and CDR2 is FQNNGV. CDR3 length: 13 residues. The CDR3 nucleotides read TGTGCCAGCAGCTTCGAGGAGACCTATGGCTACACCTTC. Amino acid sequence: CASSFEETYGYTF.

The chain links TRBV5-1 to TRBJ2-1; 8 bases match TRBD1. Germline CDR1 and CDR2: SGHRS and YFSETQ. CDR3 size: 15 residues. V shed 4 bases and J 1 base; nucleotides not matched to a gene: 4. The CDR3 is CASSLGQVSYNEQFF. The CDR3 coding sequence is TGCGCCAGCAGCCTGGGACAGGTATCCTACAATGAGCAGTTCTTC. Drawing the rest from reference TRBV5-1 and TRBJ2-1, the complete variable domain is KAGVTQTPRYLIKTRGQQVTLSCSPISGHRSVSWYQQTPGQGLQFLFEYFSETQRNKGNFPGRFSGRQFSNSRSEMNVSTLELGDSALYLCASSLGQVSYNEQFFGPGTRLTVL.

This clone was seen once. The J gene is TRBJ2-7, the V gene TRBV28, with 8 bases identical to TRBD1. The CDR3 runs 15 residues. The ends lost 8 bases at V and 4 bases at J; junction bases unmatched: 13. CDR1 MDHEN and CDR2 SYDVKM come from the germline V gene. For the CDR3, the DNA is TGTGCCAGCTACGCCGCGGGACAGGAGCAGTACGAGCAGTACTTC. Translated, it gives CASYAAGQEQYEQYF.